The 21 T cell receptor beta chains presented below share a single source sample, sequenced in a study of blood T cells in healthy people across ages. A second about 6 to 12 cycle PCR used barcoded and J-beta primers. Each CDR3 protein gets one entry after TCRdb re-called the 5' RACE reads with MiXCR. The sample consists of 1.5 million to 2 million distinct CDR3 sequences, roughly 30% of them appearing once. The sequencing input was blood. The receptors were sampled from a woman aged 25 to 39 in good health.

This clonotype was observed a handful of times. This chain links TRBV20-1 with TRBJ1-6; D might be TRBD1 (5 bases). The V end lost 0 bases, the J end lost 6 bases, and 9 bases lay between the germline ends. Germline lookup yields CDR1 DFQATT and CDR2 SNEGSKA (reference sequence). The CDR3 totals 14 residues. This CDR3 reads CSARDFRANSPLHF. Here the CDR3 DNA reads TGCAGTGCTAGAGATTTCAGGGCTAATTCACCCCTCCACTTT.

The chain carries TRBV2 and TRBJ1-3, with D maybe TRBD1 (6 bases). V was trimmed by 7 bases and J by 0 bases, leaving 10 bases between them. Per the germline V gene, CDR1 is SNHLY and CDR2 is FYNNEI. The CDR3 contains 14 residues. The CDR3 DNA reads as TGTGCCAGCAAAGACAGGTTCTCTGGAAACACCATATATTTT. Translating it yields CASKDRFSGNTIYF.

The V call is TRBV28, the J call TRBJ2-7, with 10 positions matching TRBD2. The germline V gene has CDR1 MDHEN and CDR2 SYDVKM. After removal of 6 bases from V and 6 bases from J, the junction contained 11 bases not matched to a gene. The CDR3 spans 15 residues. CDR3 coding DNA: TGTGCCAGCAGCCGAACGTCTAGCGGGAGTGGCGAGCAGTACTTC. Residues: CASSRTSSGSGEQYF.

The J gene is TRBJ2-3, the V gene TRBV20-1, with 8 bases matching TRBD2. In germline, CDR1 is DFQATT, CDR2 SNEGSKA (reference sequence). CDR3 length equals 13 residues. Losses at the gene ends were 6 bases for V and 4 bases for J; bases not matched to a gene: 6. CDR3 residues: CSARLARADTQYF. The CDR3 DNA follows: TGCAGTGCCAGACTAGCGAGAGCAGATACGCAGTATTTT.

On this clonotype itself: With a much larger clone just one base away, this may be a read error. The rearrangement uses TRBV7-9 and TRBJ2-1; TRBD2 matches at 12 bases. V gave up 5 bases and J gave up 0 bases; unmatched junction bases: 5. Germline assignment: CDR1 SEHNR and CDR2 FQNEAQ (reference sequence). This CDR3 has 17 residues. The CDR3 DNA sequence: TGTGCCAGCAGCCCCCGGACTAGCGGGAACTCCTACAATGAGCAGTTCTTC. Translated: CASSPRTSGNSYNEQFF. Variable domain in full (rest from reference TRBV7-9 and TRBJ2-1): DTGVSQNPRHKITKRGQNVTFRCDPISEHNRLYWYRQTLGQGPEFLTYFQNEAQLEKSRLLSDRFSAERPKGSFSTLEIQRTEQGDSAMYLCASSPRTSGNSYNEQFFGPGTRLTVL.

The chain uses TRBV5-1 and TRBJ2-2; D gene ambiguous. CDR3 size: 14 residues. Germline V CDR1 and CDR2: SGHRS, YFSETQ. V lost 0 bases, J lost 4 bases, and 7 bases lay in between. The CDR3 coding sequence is TGCGCCAGCAGCTTGGGTAATCCCACCGGGGAGCTGTTTTTT. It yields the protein CASSLGNPTGELFF.

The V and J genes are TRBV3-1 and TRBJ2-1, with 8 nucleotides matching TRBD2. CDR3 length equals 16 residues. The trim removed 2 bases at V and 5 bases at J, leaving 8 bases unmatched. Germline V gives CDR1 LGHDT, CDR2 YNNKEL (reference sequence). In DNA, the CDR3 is TGTGCCAGCAGCCAATGGTCGGCGGGAGGACACAATGAGCAGTTCTTC. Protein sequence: CASSQWSAGGHNEQFF.

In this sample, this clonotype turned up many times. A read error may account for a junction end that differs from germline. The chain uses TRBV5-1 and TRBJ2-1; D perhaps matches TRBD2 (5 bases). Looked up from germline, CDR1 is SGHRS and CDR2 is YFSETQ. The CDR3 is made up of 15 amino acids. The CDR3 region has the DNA TGTGCCAGCAGCTTGGATGGAGGCTCCTACAATGAGCAGTTCTTC. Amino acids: CASSLDGGSYNEQFF.

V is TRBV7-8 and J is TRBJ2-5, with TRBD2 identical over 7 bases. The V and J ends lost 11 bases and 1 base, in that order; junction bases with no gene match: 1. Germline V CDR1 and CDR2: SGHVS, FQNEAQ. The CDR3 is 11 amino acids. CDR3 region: CAGGGQETQYF. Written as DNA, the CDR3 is TGTGCCGGGGGGGGCCAAGAGACCCAGTACTTC.

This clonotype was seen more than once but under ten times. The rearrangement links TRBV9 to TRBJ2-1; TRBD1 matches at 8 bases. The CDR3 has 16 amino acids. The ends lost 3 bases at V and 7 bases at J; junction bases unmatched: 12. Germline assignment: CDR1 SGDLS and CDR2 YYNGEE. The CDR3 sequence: CASSASGGGIYNEQFF. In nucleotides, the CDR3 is TGTGCCAGCAGCGCCTCAGGGGGCGGAATTTATAATGAGCAGTTCTTC.

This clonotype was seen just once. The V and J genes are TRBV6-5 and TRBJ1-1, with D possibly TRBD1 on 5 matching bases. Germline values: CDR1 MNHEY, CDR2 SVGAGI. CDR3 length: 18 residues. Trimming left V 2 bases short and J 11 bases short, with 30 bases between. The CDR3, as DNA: TGTGCCAGCAGTTACCCGGGACGGGGAAGTTTTGGGGGTCGGGGCGCTTTCTTT. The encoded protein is CASSYPGRGSFGGRGAFF.

CDR3 sequence (DNA): TGTGCCAGCAGTTTAGAGAACCCTAGCACAGATACGCAGTATTTT. Amino acid sequence: CASSLENPSTDTQYF. The V and J genes are TRBV28 and TRBJ2-3, with D hard to call. V lost 2 bases and J lost 0, with 9 bases in between. This CDR3 region has 15 residues. Germline assignment: CDR1 MDHEN and CDR2 SYDVKM.

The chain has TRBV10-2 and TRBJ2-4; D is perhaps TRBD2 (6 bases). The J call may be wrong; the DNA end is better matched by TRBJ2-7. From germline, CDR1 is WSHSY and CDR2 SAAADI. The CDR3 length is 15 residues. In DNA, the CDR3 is TGCGCCAGCAGTGAGTCTGGTAGCGGTACAGTCGAGCAGTACTTC. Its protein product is CASSESGSGTVEQYF.

DNA of the CDR3: TGTGCCACCAGTGATGGGGTACAAGAGACCCAGTACTTC. Translated, it gives CATSDGVQETQYF. This chain connects TRBV24-1 to TRBJ2-5; D gene unclear. Trimming cost V 3 bases and J 2 bases, with 6 bases left between them. CDR3 length: 13 amino acids. From germline, CDR1 is KGHDR and CDR2 SFDVKD.

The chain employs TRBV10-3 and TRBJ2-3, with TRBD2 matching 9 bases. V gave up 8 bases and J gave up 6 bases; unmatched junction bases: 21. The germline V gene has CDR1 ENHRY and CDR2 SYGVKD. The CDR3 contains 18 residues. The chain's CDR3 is CAIGPYTEAGGTRDTQYF. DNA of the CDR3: TGTGCCATCGGCCCCTATACAGAAGCGGGAGGTACCCGGGATACGCAGTATTTT.

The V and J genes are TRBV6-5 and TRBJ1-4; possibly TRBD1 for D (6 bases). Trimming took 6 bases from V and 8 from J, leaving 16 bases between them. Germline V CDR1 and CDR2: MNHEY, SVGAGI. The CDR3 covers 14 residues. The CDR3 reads CASSATGMGEKLFF. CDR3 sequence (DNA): TGTGCCAGCAGCGCAACAGGGATGGGAGAAAAACTGTTTTTT.

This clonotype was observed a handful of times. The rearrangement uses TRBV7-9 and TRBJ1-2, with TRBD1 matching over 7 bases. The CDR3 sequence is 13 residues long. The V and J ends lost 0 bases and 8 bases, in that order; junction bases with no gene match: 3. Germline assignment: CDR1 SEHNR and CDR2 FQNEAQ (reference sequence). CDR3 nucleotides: TGTGCCAGCAGCTTAGCGACAGGGATGGGCTACACCTTC. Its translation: CASSLATGMGYTF.

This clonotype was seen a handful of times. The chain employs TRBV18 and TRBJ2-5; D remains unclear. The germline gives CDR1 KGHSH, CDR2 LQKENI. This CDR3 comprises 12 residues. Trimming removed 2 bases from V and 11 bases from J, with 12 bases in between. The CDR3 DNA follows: TGTGCCAGCTCACCAGGGTCTGAAGAGCAGTACTTC. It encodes CASSPGSEEQYF.

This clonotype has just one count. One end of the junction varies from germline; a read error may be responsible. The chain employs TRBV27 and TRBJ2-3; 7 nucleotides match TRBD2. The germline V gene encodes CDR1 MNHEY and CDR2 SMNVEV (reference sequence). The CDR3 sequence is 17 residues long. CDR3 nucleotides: TGTGCCAACAGTTCTCGACGGGCTAGCGGAAGCACAGATACGCAGTATTTT. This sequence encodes CANSSRRASGSTDTQYF.

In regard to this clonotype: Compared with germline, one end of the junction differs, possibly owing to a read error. CDR3 region: CVSMDREREQYF. DNA for the CDR3: TGCGTCAGCATGGACAGGGAGAGGGAGCAGTACTTC. The chain links TRBV10-2 to TRBJ2-7; TRBD1 matches at 8 bases. The CDR3 length is 12 residues. The germline V gene has CDR1 WSHSY and CDR2 SAAADI.

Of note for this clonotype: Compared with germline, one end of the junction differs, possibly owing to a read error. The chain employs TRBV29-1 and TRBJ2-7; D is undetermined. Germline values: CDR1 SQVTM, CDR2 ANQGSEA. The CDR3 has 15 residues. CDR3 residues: CGVALFSVYTYEQYF. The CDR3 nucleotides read TGCGGCGTTGCGTTGTTCTCCGTCTATACCTACGAGCAGTACTTC.